The clone carrying this T cell receptor (beta chain) has only a few counts. This specimen comes from a study of blood T cell repertoires in COVID-19. Study information: PBMCs, B-cell-depleted T cells, or T cells were the source of the cDNA or gDNA that made up the material.

Participant age was roughly 18 to 90 years, and participants resided in fewer than 25 US areas. Membership in each cohort depended on participant-reported clinical history. The table came from immunoSEQ multiplex PCR; TCRdb's copy has only in-frame clones and leaves some out. The sample lists about 350,000 clones, roughly 87% occurring once. The CDR3 runs to 16 residues. The V gene's germline CDR1 is SGHTA and CDR2 FQGTGA. V was clipped by 4 bases and J by 3 bases; unmatched bases: 9. This rearrangement joins TRBV7-3 to TRBJ1-2; 9 positions agree with TRBD1. Sequences were obtained from PBMCs or T cells enriched from blood (not recorded which). This TCR was recovered from a woman younger than 45 who had recovered from COVID-19. The CDR3 is CASSSPDRGVYYGYTF. DNA of the CDR3: TGTGCCAGCAGCTCGCCCGACAGGGGGGTCTACTATGGCTACACCTTC.